The 21 T cell receptor beta chains listed next were all sequenced from one sample in a study of radiotherapy plus CTLA-4 blockade in lung cancer (dated by TCRdb to 2017 to 2018). Libraries were constructed by the immunoSEQ multiplex PCR assay. Drawn from immuneACCESS, this table holds only the in-frame rearrangements with V and J called that TCRdb kept. Clones are partly lost; checked studies trace under half to an unresolved V gene and leave the rest unexplained. This sample is represented by roughly 120,000 clones; approximately 77% of them were singletons. The ten largest clones represent approximately 3.5% of the sample. The material sequenced was peripheral blood, taken from a patient treated with radiotherapy plus ipilimumab. Receptors were obtained from a human donor with non-small cell lung cancer that progressed on radiotherapy plus ipilimumab. Some clones in this sample may be carry-over from other donors' samples.

The CDR3 DNA follows: TGTGCCAGCAGCTTGATACAGGGAAAAGAGACCCAGTACTTC. Protein sequence: CASSLIQGKETQYF. This chain joins TRBV7-2 and TRBJ2-5; a possible D gene is TRBD1 (6 bases). Germline lookup yields CDR1 SGHTA and CDR2 FQGNSA. The CDR3 length is 14 residues. Trimming took off 3 bases at V and 3 bases at J, with 11 bases between the two ends.

This chain links TRBV5-6 with TRBJ1-2, with D maybe TRBD1 (6 bases). Germline V gives CDR1 SGHDT, CDR2 YYEEEE. The CDR3 totals 17 residues. The V end lost 3 bases, the J end lost 0 bases, and 18 bases lay between the germline ends. The CDR3 sequence: CASSSPVGTNANYGYTF. As DNA, the CDR3 is TGTGCCAGCAGCTCCCCTGTCGGGACAAATGCTAACTATGGCTACACCTTC.

This clone appeared a single time. This sequence joins TRBV7-3 and TRBJ2-2; 7 bases agree with TRBD1. This CDR3 region has 15 residues. The junction had 5 bases not matched to a gene; V was cut back by 5 bases and J by 2 bases. The germline gives CDR1 SGHTA, CDR2 FQGTGA. The CDR3 bases are TGTGCCAGCAGCGTGACAGGGTTAAACACCGGGGAGCTGTTTTTT. Amino acids: CASSVTGLNTGELFF.

The chain uses TRBV7-9 and TRBJ2-3; no firm D call. CDR1 SEHNR and CDR2 FQNEAQ come from the germline V gene (reference sequence). V lost 3 bases and J lost 3, with 7 bases in between. The CDR3 runs to 13 residues. The CDR3 nucleotides are TGTGCCAGCAGCTTGCGTTTAACAGATACGCAGTATTTT. This translates into CASSLRLTDTQYF.

The rearrangement uses TRBV6-5 and TRBJ1-4, with a weak D call TRBD1 (5 bases). Germline V gene lookup returns CDR1 MNHEY and CDR2 SVGAGI. The CDR3 sequence is 14 residues long. V was shortened by 4 bases and J by 7 bases, with 13 bases between the two germline ends. The CDR3 nucleotides read TGTGCCAGCAGTTCCAGGGATCGACGTGAAAAACTGTTTTTT. Translation: CASSSRDRREKLFF.

This clone was observed a handful of times. The gene calls are TRBV6-4 and TRBJ1-2; possible D gene TRBD1, 6 bases. The length of the CDR3 is 15 residues. From germline, CDR1 is MRHNA and CDR2 SNTAGT. Trimming cost V 3 bases and J 5 bases, with 16 bases left between them. The CDR3: CASSEEEKGGYGYTF. In nucleotides, the CDR3 is TGTGCCAGCAGTGAAGAAGAGAAAGGGGGGTATGGCTACACCTTC.

The chain joins TRBV5-1 to TRBJ2-7, with D tentatively TRBD1 or TRBD2 (7 bases each). Per the germline V gene, CDR1 is SGHRS and CDR2 is YFSETQ. This CDR3 is built from 16 residues. Trimming cost V 0 bases and J 1 base, with 14 bases left between them. The CDR3 protein is CASSLDARGGSYEQYF. The CDR3 DNA is TGCGCCAGCAGCTTGGATGCCAGGGGGGGATCCTACGAGCAGTACTTC. Together with reference TRBV5-1 and TRBJ2-7, the CDR3 gives the full variable domain: KAGVTQTPRYLIKTRGQQVTLSCSPISGHRSVSWYQQTPGQGLQFLFEYFSETQRNKGNFPGRFSGRQFSNSRSEMNVSTLELGDSALYLCASSLDARGGSYEQYFGPGTRLTVT.

This chain connects TRBV19 to TRBJ2-1; D remains ambiguous. This CDR3 region has 13 residues. CDR1 LNHDA and CDR2 SQIVND come from the germline V gene (reference sequence). V gave up 5 bases and J gave up 6 bases, with 11 bases separating them. CDR3: CASSLIGFNEQFF. CDR3 sequence (DNA): TGTGCCAGTAGTCTCATCGGCTTCAATGAGCAGTTCTTC.

The rearrangement uses TRBV7-9 and TRBJ1-1; 11 positions agree with TRBD1. The germline gives CDR1 SEHNR, CDR2 FQNEAQ (reference sequence). V dropped 8 bases and J dropped 3; count of bases not matched to a gene: 2. The CDR3 extends over 13 amino acids. CDR3 nucleotides: TGTGCCAGCGCGGGACAGGGGGACACTGAAGCTTTCTTT. It yields the protein CASAGQGDTEAFF. Full variable domain (rest looked up from reference TRBV7-9 and TRBJ1-1): DTGVSQNPRHKITKRGQNVTFRCDPISEHNRLYWYRQTLGQGPEFLTYFQNEAQLEKSRLLSDRFSAERPKGSFSTLEIQRTEQGDSAMYLCASAGQGDTEAFFGQGTRLTVV.

Only a few counts were recorded for this clone. The rearrangement joins TRBV9 to TRBJ2-2, with 7 positions matching TRBD2. The CDR3 runs to 17 residues. Losses at the gene ends were 3 bases for V and 0 bases for J; bases not matched to a gene: 8. Germline lookup yields CDR1 SGDLS and CDR2 YYNGEE. The CDR3 spells CASSGPSGVTNTGELFF. The CDR3 bases are TGTGCCAGCAGCGGGCCTAGCGGAGTGACGAACACCGGGGAGCTGTTTTTT.

The V gene is TRBV18, the J gene TRBJ1-3; D ambiguous. The CDR3 totals 14 residues. The germline gives CDR1 KGHSH, CDR2 LQKENI. V dropped 3 bases and J dropped 4 bases, with 10 bases sitting between them. The CDR3 bases are TGTGCCAGCTCACCCGAAACCGGGGGAAACACCATATATTTT. It translates to CASSPETGGNTIYF.

J is TRBJ1-1 and V is TRBV10-3, with a possible D match to TRBD1 (5 bases). Germline lookup yields CDR1 ENHRY and CDR2 SYGVKD. V dropped 6 bases and J dropped 1 base, with 9 bases sitting between them. This CDR3 is built from 13 residues. The CDR3 loop is CAIRAQGNTEAFF. In DNA, the CDR3 is TGTGCCATCAGGGCTCAGGGGAACACTGAAGCTTTCTTT.

The gene calls are TRBV28 and TRBJ2-5; D perhaps matches TRBD2 (5 bases). The tail of the sequence fits TRBJ2-7 better, so the J call may be wrong. CDR3 length equals 14 residues. CDR1 and CDR2 from the germline V gene are MDHEN and SYDVKM. CDR3 protein: CASQTPFGMYEQYF. CDR3 nucleotide sequence: TGTGCCAGCCAAACACCGTTCGGGATGTACGAGCAGTACTTC.

The CDR3 nucleotides are TGTGCCAGCAGCTTAGTGAAAGGGGGTGGCTACACCTTC. Its protein is CASSLVKGGGYTF. The chain uses TRBV7-2 and TRBJ1-2, with a weak D call TRBD1 (6 bases). Germline V gene data show CDR1 as SGHTA and CDR2 as FQGNSA. The CDR3 is 13 amino acids. V lost 1 base to trimming and J lost 7 bases, with 10 bases between them. The whole variable domain, filled in from reference TRBV7-2 and TRBJ1-2, reads GAGVSQSPSNKVTEKGKDVELRCDPISGHTALYWYRQSLGQGLEFLIYFQGNSAPDKSGLPSDRFSAERTGGSVSTLTIQRTQQEDSAVYLCASSLVKGGGYTFGSGTRLTVV.

J is TRBJ2-2 and V is TRBV5-1; 7 nucleotides match TRBD2. The CDR3 consists of 15 residues. J gave up 5 bases and V 0 bases, and 4 bases lay outside the gene matches. From germline, CDR1 is SGHRS and CDR2 YFSETQ. Written as DNA, the CDR3 is TGCGCCAGCAGCTTGGTGGCAGCGGGGACCGGGGAGCTGTTTTTT. This encodes CASSLVAAGTGELFF.

V and J are TRBV7-3 and TRBJ2-3, with D possibly being TRBD2 (7 bases). Between the trimmed V and J ends, which lost 2 bases and 6 bases, there was a span of 12 bases. Germline-derived CDR1 and CDR2 are SGHTA and FQGTGA. This CDR3 comprises 14 residues. The CDR3 spells CASSLAGARDTQYF. The CDR3 region has the DNA TGTGCCAGCAGCTTAGCGGGGGCTAGGGATACGCAGTATTTT.

V and J are TRBV19 and TRBJ1-1; unclear D gene. V shed 4 bases and J shed 0 bases, with 6 bases lying between them. From germline, CDR1 is LNHDA and CDR2 SQIVND (reference sequence). The CDR3 has 13 residues. The CDR3 DNA is TGTGCCAGTAGTACGCAGTTGAACACTGAAGCTTTCTTT. It encodes CASSTQLNTEAFF.

The CDR3: CASSLAGTAEAFF. The CDR3 DNA sequence: TGTGCCAGCAGCTTAGCTGGGACAGCGGAAGCTTTCTTT. V usage is TRBV7-9 and J usage is TRBJ1-1, with 7 bases lining up with TRBD1. Looked up from germline, CDR1 is SEHNR and CDR2 is FQNEAQ (reference sequence). Trimming at V came to 0 bases and at J to 8 bases, leaving 3 bases not matched to a gene. There are 13 residues in the CDR3.

The chain couples TRBV7-6 to TRBJ2-3, with a possible D match to TRBD2 (5 bases). The CDR3 totals 16 residues. The germline V gene encodes CDR1 SGHVS and CDR2 FNYEAQ. V gave up 5 bases and J gave up 4 bases, with 19 bases separating them. The CDR3 region has the DNA TGTGCCAGCAGCGCACCGGGGAGCCTCAGCGCAGATACGCAGTATTTT. This sequence encodes CASSAPGSLSADTQYF.

The rearrangement joins TRBV19 to TRBJ2-7; D remains unclear. The CDR3 is made up of 14 amino acids. The germline gives CDR1 LNHDA, CDR2 SQIVND (reference sequence). V shed 5 bases and J shed 0 bases, with 11 bases lying between them. The DNA of the CDR3 is TGTGCCAGTAGTCCTAGTTACAACTCCTACGAGCAGTACTTC. Translation: CASSPSYNSYEQYF.

This chain links TRBV6-4 with TRBJ2-2; the D gene could be TRBD1 or TRBD2 (5 bases each). The V gene's germline CDR1 is MRHNA and CDR2 SNTAGT. CDR3 length: 15 amino acids. Deletions cut 3 bases from V and 2 bases from J, with 10 bases between. CDR3 region: CASSERDGNTGELFF. The CDR3 nucleotides are TGTGCCAGCAGTGAACGGGACGGAAACACCGGGGAGCTGTTTTTT.